These T cell receptor beta chains were read from a single sample in a study of cytomegalovirus exposure and HLA in healthy donors. Libraries were prepared by immunoSEQ multiplex PCR; TCRdb keeps only in-frame clonotypes and omits some of them. In the table there are more than 95,000 clones, approximately 10% of which are singletons. Sequences were obtained from PBMCs. All receptors come from a woman aged 18-29 years in good health and CMV-seropositive. CDR3s include the opening cysteine and the closing phenylalanine or tryptophan. D genes are given only for firm matches. The size of a clone is reported for some rows only, either as once, few or many, or as a class for expanded clones.

abundance: few
v_gene: TRBV19
d_gene: TRBD2
j_gene: TRBJ2-1
CDR3aa: CASSIGEGGPYNEQFF
CDR3nt: TGTGCCAGTAGTATAGGGGAGGGAGGGCCCTACAATGAGCAGTTCTTC

abundance: few
v_gene: TRBV6-5
d_gene: TRBD1
j_gene: TRBJ1-1
CDR3aa: CASSQQGRNTEAFF
CDR3nt: TGTGCCAGCAGTCAACAGGGGCGAAACACTGAAGCTTTCTTT

abundance: few
v_gene: TRBV11-3
d_gene: .
j_gene: TRBJ2-7
CDR3aa: CASRPDSSYEQYF
CDR3nt: TGTGCCAGCAGGCCGGACAGCTCCTACGAGCAGTACTTC

abundance: .
v_gene: TRBV27
d_gene: .
j_gene: TRBJ1-2
CDR3aa: CASSLRGLDGYTF
CDR3nt: TGTGCCAGCAGTTTGCGGGGGCTCGATGGCTACACCTTC

abundance: few
v_gene: TRBV28
d_gene: TRBD2
j_gene: TRBJ2-4
CDR3aa: CASSYPGVAGDIQYF
CDR3nt: TGTGCCAGCAGTTATCCAGGCGTGGCGGGGGACATTCAGTACTTC

abundance: .
v_gene: TRBV5-1
d_gene: .
j_gene: TRBJ1-6
CDR3aa: CASSREGNSPLHF
CDR3nt: TGCGCCAGCAGCCGGGAGGGGAATTCACCCCTCCACTTT

abundance: .
v_gene: TRBV27
d_gene: .
j_gene: TRBJ2-6
CDR3aa: CASSPTFSPGANVLTF
CDR3nt: TGTGCCAGCAGTCCGACGTTTAGCCCTGGGGCCAACGTCCTGACTTTC

abundance: few
v_gene: TRBV19
d_gene: .
j_gene: TRBJ1-2
CDR3aa: CASSIPHLFGTSLNGYTF
CDR3nt: TGTGCCAGTAGTATCCCGCACCTCTTCGGGACATCTCTGAATGGCTACACCTTC

abundance: .
v_gene: TRBV30
d_gene: .
j_gene: TRBJ1-3
CDR3aa: CAWSVAGNTIYF
CDR3nt: TGTGCCTGGAGTGTAGCCGGAAACACCATATATTTT

abundance: few
v_gene: TRBV11-2
d_gene: .
j_gene: TRBJ1-2
CDR3aa: CASSLDPADYYGYTF
CDR3nt: TGTGCCAGCAGCTTAGATCCGGCAGACTACTATGGCTACACCTTC

abundance: .
v_gene: TRBV7-3
d_gene: TRBD2
j_gene: TRBJ2-5
CDR3aa: CASSPLAGVRETQYF
CDR3nt: TGTGCCAGCAGCCCGTTAGCGGGAGTACGAGAGACCCAGTACTTC

abundance: few
v_gene: TRBV7-8
d_gene: .
j_gene: TRBJ1-2
CDR3aa: CASTPLTGANYGYTF
CDR3nt: TGTGCCAGCACCCCTCTCACGGGAGCTAACTATGGCTACACCTTC

abundance: few
v_gene: TRBV28
d_gene: TRBD2
j_gene: TRBJ2-7
CDR3aa: CASSRTSGVSYEQYF
CDR3nt: TGTGCCAGCAGCCGGACTAGCGGGGTTTCCTACGAGCAGTACTTC

abundance: few
v_gene: TRBV27
d_gene: .
j_gene: TRBJ1-1
CDR3aa: CASSLGLTVNTEAFF
CDR3nt: TGTGCCAGCAGTTTAGGGCTTACAGTGAACACTGAAGCTTTCTTT

abundance: .
v_gene: TRBV13
d_gene: .
j_gene: TRBJ1-2
CDR3aa: CASSSQAKVNYGYTF
CDR3nt: TGTGCCAGCAGCTCACAGGCGAAGGTTAACTATGGCTACACCTTC

abundance: .
v_gene: TRBV6-5
d_gene: .
j_gene: TRBJ2-7
CDR3aa: CASQGGPSYEQYF
CDR3nt: TGTGCCAGTCAAGGAGGGCCGTCTTACGAGCAGTACTTC

abundance: .
v_gene: TRBV7-8
d_gene: TRBD1
j_gene: TRBJ1-1
CDR3aa: CASTPTGGQVRTEAFF
CDR3nt: TGTGCCAGCACACCGACAGGGGGTCAAGTTCGGACTGAAGCTTTCTTT

abundance: few
v_gene: TRBV19
d_gene: TRBD2
j_gene: TRBJ2-7
CDR3aa: CASSIKAGGYEQYF
CDR3nt: TGTGCCAGTAGTATTAAGGCGGGAGGGTATGAGCAGTACTTC

abundance: few
v_gene: TRBV27
d_gene: .
j_gene: TRBJ1-1
CDR3aa: CASRLQGGSAFF
CDR3nt: TGTGCCAGCAGGTTACAGGGAGGGTCAGCTTTCTTT

abundance: few
v_gene: TRBV2
d_gene: TRBD2
j_gene: TRBJ2-7
CDR3aa: CASGDYFYEQYF
CDR3nt: TGTGCCAGCGGGGACTACTTCTACGAGCAGTACTTC

abundance: few
v_gene: TRBV7-9
d_gene: .
j_gene: TRBJ1-2
CDR3aa: CASSLERLDYGYTF
CDR3nt: TGTGCCAGCAGCCTTGAGCGGCTGGACTATGGCTACACCTTC

abundance: .
v_gene: TRBV28
d_gene: .
j_gene: TRBJ1-4
CDR3aa: CASSLDGVSGEKLFF
CDR3nt: TGTGCCAGCAGCCTGGACGGGGTCTCGGGCGAAAAACTGTTTTTT

abundance: few
v_gene: TRBV25-1
d_gene: TRBD2
j_gene: TRBJ2-3
CDR3aa: CASTQSGLAASTDTQYF
CDR3nt: TGTGCCAGCACCCAAAGCGGACTAGCGGCTTCCACAGATACGCAGTATTTT

abundance: few
v_gene: TRBV19
d_gene: .
j_gene: TRBJ1-1
CDR3aa: CASSPFAGAEAFF
CDR3nt: TGTGCCAGTAGCCCGTTCGCGGGGGCTGAAGCTTTCTTT

abundance: .
v_gene: TRBV4-2
d_gene: TRBD2
j_gene: TRBJ2-5
CDR3aa: CASSQEAGSSETQYF
CDR3nt: TGTGCCAGCAGCCAGGAAGCGGGGAGTTCGGAGACCCAGTACTTC

abundance: few
v_gene: TRBV27
d_gene: .
j_gene: TRBJ2-1
CDR3aa: CASSLYSSGALALIGEQFF
CDR3nt: TGTGCCAGCAGTTTATACTCCTCAGGGGCACTTGCCTTGATCGGTGAGCAGTTCTTC

abundance: medium-sized
v_gene: TRBV6-4
d_gene: .
j_gene: TRBJ2-3
CDR3aa: CASSAGAGSTDTQYF
CDR3nt: TGTGCCAGCAGCGCTGGGGCAGGGAGCACAGATACGCAGTATTTT

abundance: few
v_gene: TRBV27
d_gene: TRBD1
j_gene: TRBJ2-7
CDR3aa: CASRAGTGGTYEQYF
CDR3nt: TGTGCCAGCAGAGCCGGGACAGGTGGAACCTACGAGCAGTACTTC

abundance: few
v_gene: TRBV7-9
d_gene: .
j_gene: TRBJ2-7
CDR3aa: CASSLAQGGRDEQYF
CDR3nt: TGTGCCAGCAGCTTAGCACAGGGGGGGAGAGACGAGCAGTACTTC

abundance: .
v_gene: TRBV2
d_gene: .
j_gene: TRBJ2-2
CDR3aa: CASRVEGGGTGELFF
CDR3nt: TGTGCCAGCAGGGTGGAGGGAGGCGGGACCGGGGAGCTGTTTTTT

abundance: few
v_gene: TRBV28
d_gene: .
j_gene: TRBJ1-3
CDR3aa: CASSLAAGSSGNTIYF
CDR3nt: TGTGCCAGCAGTTTAGCTGCGGGGAGCTCTGGAAACACCATATATTTT

abundance: few
v_gene: TRBV6-6
d_gene: .
j_gene: TRBJ1-3
CDR3aa: CASSSTSSGGLNTIYF
CDR3nt: TGTGCCAGCAGTAGCACCAGCTCAGGAGGACTAAACACCATATATTTT